The 21 T cell receptor beta chains given below trace back to one sample, sequenced in a study of Ad26.COV2.S vaccination and SARS-CoV-2 variants (dated by TCRdb to the early 2020s). What the treatment or condition label conveys for this sample: approximately 18 received Ad26.COV2.S at low or high dose, single or two shots; about 5 received placebo; per-sample allocation not given. Repertoires of vaccine and placebo recipients were sequenced from samples taken on day 63 after the first injection. Libraries were constructed by the immunoSEQ multiplex PCR assay. TCRdb re-hosts the immuneACCESS table, in-frame sequences only. Its copies lack some clones; in the studies checked, an unresolved V gene accounts for under half of them, and the cause for the rest is not known. This sample lists 450,000 to 550,000 clones; roughly nine tenths were detected once. The biggest ten clones account for 2% to 3% of the sample.

Specimen: peripheral blood, collected in a trial of Ad26.COV2.S vaccine versus placebo. The receptors were gathered from a person between 18 and 59 years old who received the Ad26.COV2.S COVID-19 vaccine or a placebo.

This chain links TRBV19 with TRBJ2-2, with D possibly called TRBD1 or TRBD2 (5 bases each). The CDR3 runs to 14 residues. Germline V CDR1 and CDR2: LNHDA, SQIVND (reference sequence). V lost 10 bases to trimming and J lost 2 bases, with 14 bases between them. The CDR3 region is CATNWGRNTGELFF. In DNA form, the CDR3 reads TGTGCCACAAATTGGGGGAGAAACACCGGGGAGCTGTTTTTT.

J is TRBJ2-5 and V is TRBV7-3; perhaps D is TRBD1 or TRBD2 (6 bases each). Germline V lookup: CDR1 SGHTA, CDR2 FQGTGA. This CDR3 comprises 16 residues. V lost 5 bases to trimming and J lost 2 bases, with 18 bases between them. CDR3 nucleotides: TGTGCCAGCAGCCTCCAAGGGGGGCGGGAACAAGAGACCCAGTACTTC. Protein: CASSLQGGREQETQYF.

This clone was seen just once. This rearrangement joins TRBV14 to TRBJ2-5, with 10 nucleotides matching TRBD2. There are 15 residues in the CDR3. Germline V gene data show CDR1 as SGHDN and CDR2 as FVKESK. Trimming at V came to 4 bases and at J to 4 bases, leaving 6 bases not matched to a gene. Here the CDR3 DNA reads TGTGCCAGCAGCCGGAGGCTAGCGGGGGTAGAGACCCAGTACTTC. This translates into CASSRRLAGVETQYF.

This clone was picked up a small number of times. This chain links TRBV28 with TRBJ2-5; TRBD1 is a possible D gene (6 bases). Germline V gene sequence: CDR1 MDHEN, CDR2 SYDVKM. The CDR3 is 14 residues long. With 6 bases removed from V and 5 bases from J, the gap between germline ends came to 16 bases. CDR3 region: CASRGQGFIETQYF. CDR3 nucleotides: TGTGCCAGCAGAGGTCAGGGGTTCATTGAGACCCAGTACTTC.

This clone was observed a single time. J is TRBJ1-2 and V is TRBV28; D gene uncertain. The CDR3 totals 13 residues. Trimming removed 3 bases at V and 5 bases at J, with 10 bases between. Germline CDR1 reads MDHEN; CDR2 reads SYDVKM. The CDR3 loop is CASSFVQVYGYTF. DNA of the CDR3: TGTGCCAGCAGTTTCGTACAAGTTTATGGCTACACCTTC.

This chain uses TRBV7-9 with TRBJ1-1, with no clear D. Trimming took 5 bases from V and 3 from J, leaving 13 bases between them. The CDR3 consists of 14 residues. Germline assignment: CDR1 SEHNR and CDR2 FQNEAQ (reference sequence). The CDR3 DNA reads TGTGCCAGCAGCGTGGGAGCAATGGACACTGAAGCTTTCTTT. It translates to CASSVGAMDTEAFF.

The chain has TRBV24-1 and TRBJ2-5; tentatively, D is TRBD1 or TRBD2 (5 bases each). The CDR3 consists of 17 residues. CDR1 and CDR2 from the germline V gene are KGHDR and SFDVKD. V was shortened by 2 bases and J by 7 bases, with 22 bases between the two germline ends. This chain's CDR3 is CATSDSRGREGRVTQYF. CDR3 sequence (DNA): TGTGCCACCAGTGATTCAAGGGGTAGAGAGGGGCGTGTGACCCAGTACTTC.

The genes are TRBV6-5 and TRBJ2-7, with D possibly matching TRBD1 (5 bases). V lost 6 bases to trimming and J lost 2 bases, with 14 bases between them. CDR3 size: 14 residues. CDR1 is MNHEY, CDR2 SVGAGI, per germline. The CDR3 coding sequence is TGTGCCAGCAGGGATAGTGGGGCAACCTACGAGCAGTACGTC. This translates into CASRDSGATYEQYV.

This chain uses TRBV10-3 with TRBJ1-5; D not resolved. The V end lost 0 bases, the J end lost 5 bases, and 8 bases lay between the germline ends. The CDR3 spans 14 residues. Looked up from germline, CDR1 is ENHRY and CDR2 is SYGVKD. CDR3 sequence (DNA): TGTGCCATCAGTGAGTCGAGAGAGTATCAGCCCCAGCATTTT. Translating gives CAISESREYQPQHF.

The chain couples TRBV7-9 to TRBJ2-7; no reliable D call. V lost 3 bases to trimming and J lost 3 bases, with 12 bases between them. Looked up from germline, CDR1 is SEHNR and CDR2 is FQNEAQ (reference sequence). This CDR3 is built from 14 residues. The CDR3 spells CASSFFRVCYEQYF. The CDR3 DNA reads as TGTGCCAGCAGCTTTTTTAGGGTATGCTACGAGCAGTACTTC.

The V call is TRBV3-1 (or the pseudogene TRBV3-2), the J call TRBJ2-7; D gene uncertain. From germline, CDR1 is LGHDT and CDR2 YNNKEL (reference sequence). CDR3 length equals 16 residues. V lost 0 bases and J 3 bases, leaving 15 bases between the germline ends. The CDR3 sequence is CASSQDLWDEDYEQYF. The CDR3 nucleotides are TGTGCCAGCAGCCAAGATCTCTGGGATGAAGACTACGAGCAGTACTTC.

This clone came up once. The rearrangement joins TRBV2 to TRBJ1-5, with TRBD1 matching 8 bases. The CDR3 has 16 residues. With V trimmed by 6 bases and J by 4 bases, 11 bases remained unmatched. The germline V gene has CDR1 SNHLY and CDR2 FYNNEI. The CDR3 DNA sequence: TGTGCCAGCAGAGACGTCGACAGGGGATATAATCAGCCCCAGCATTTT. Translating gives CASRDVDRGYNQPQHF.

The gene calls are TRBV18 and TRBJ2-3; 8 positions agree with TRBD1. From germline, CDR1 is KGHSH and CDR2 LQKENI. The CDR3 consists of 15 residues. Trimming removed 1 base from V and 4 bases from J; junction bases left unmatched: 4. CDR3 residues: CASSPRQGAADTQYF. In DNA form, the CDR3 reads TGTGCCAGCTCACCACGCCAGGGGGCCGCAGATACGCAGTATTTT. Based on the CDR3 plus reference TRBV18 and TRBJ2-3, the full variable domain is NAGVMQNPRHLVRRRGQEARLRCSPMKGHSHVYWYRQLPEEGLKFMVYLQKENIIDESGMPKERFSAEFPKEGPSILRIQQVVRGDSAAYFCASSPRQGAADTQYFGPGTRLTVL.

For this clone: One end of the junction fails to match germline, which may point to a read error. The V call is TRBV4-3, the J call TRBJ2-3; possibly TRBD2 for D (6 bases). Germline lookup yields CDR1 LGHNA and CDR2 YSLEER. CDR3 length: 11 residues. The CDR3 DNA reads TGCGCCAGCAGCCAAGGGCGGGGAAAGCATTTT. It codes for CASSQGRGKHF.

J is TRBJ2-7 and V is TRBV5-1, with TRBD1 matching over 8 bases. The CDR3 consists of 15 residues. Trimming took 2 bases from V and 3 from J; bases not matched to a gene: 7. The V gene's germline CDR1 is SGHRS and CDR2 YFSETQ. Here the CDR3 reads CASSFIADRVYEQYF. The CDR3 bases are TGCGCCAGCAGCTTTATCGCGGACAGGGTCTACGAGCAGTACTTC.

V gene TRBV5-8 combines with J gene TRBJ2-1, with D maybe TRBD2 (6 bases). CDR1 SGHTS and CDR2 YDEGEE come from the germline V gene. Deletions cut 0 bases from V and 3 bases from J, with 10 bases between. The CDR3 is made up of 15 amino acids. CDR3 DNA: TGTGCCAGCAGCTTGGGACTAGTCGGCTACAATGAGCAGTTCTTC. Translation: CASSLGLVGYNEQFF. Using reference TRBV5-8 and TRBJ2-1 for the parts outside the CDR3, the full variable domain is EAGVTQSPTHLIKTRGQQATLRCSPISGHTSVYWYQQALGLGLQFLLWYDEGEERNRGNFPPRFSGRQFPNYSSELNVNALELEDSALYLCASSLGLVGYNEQFFGPGTRLTVL.

This chain joins TRBV6-2 or TRBV6-3 and TRBJ1-5; 7 bases agree with TRBD1. The CDR3 covers 15 residues. Germline CDR1 is MNHEY and CDR2 is SVGEGT. Trimming took 2 bases from V and 2 from J; bases not matched to a gene: 3. CDR3 nucleotides: TGTGCCAGCAGTTACCCCGGACAGGGCAATCAGCCCCAGCATTTT. As protein: CASSYPGQGNQPQHF.

The chain has TRBV19 and TRBJ1-5; D uncertain. Trimming left V 3 bases short and J 4 bases short, with 4 bases between. The germline V gene encodes CDR1 LNHDA and CDR2 SQIVND (reference sequence). CDR3 size: 12 residues. This CDR3 reads CASSMGNQPQHF. CDR3 in DNA: TGTGCCAGTAGTATGGGTAATCAGCCCCAGCATTTT.

This rearrangement joins TRBV19 to TRBJ1-2; possible D gene TRBD1, 5 bases. The CDR3 length is 13 residues. Germline V gives CDR1 LNHDA, CDR2 SQIVND (reference sequence). Trimming shortened V by 5 bases and J by 4 bases, and 11 bases separated the two germline ends. CDR3 bases: TGTGCCAGTAGTTCCCGGGGGTTCTATGGCTACACCTTC. It translates to CASSSRGFYGYTF.

In its sample, this clone was seen once. The J gene is TRBJ1-6, the V gene TRBV4-1; 8 bases fit TRBD1. Germline values: CDR1 MGHRA, CDR2 YSYEKL. The trim removed 4 bases at V and 15 bases at J, leaving 11 bases unmatched. The length of the CDR3 is 14 residues. CDR3 protein: CASSPRQGPFSLHF. The CDR3 nucleotides read TGCGCCAGCAGCCCTCGACAGGGGCCCTTTAGCCTCCACTTT.

V and J are TRBV29-1 and TRBJ1-2; 8 bases agree with TRBD1. V lost 5 bases, J lost 6 bases, and 8 bases stayed unmatched. The CDR3 loop spans 13 amino acids. Germline lookup yields CDR1 SQVTM and CDR2 ANQGSEA. CDR3 amino acids: CSVQQGGNDGYTF. CDR3 nucleotide sequence: TGCAGCGTTCAACAGGGGGGGAACGATGGCTACACCTTC.